The 9 T cell receptor beta chains presented below share a single source sample, sequenced in a study of OX40 agonist ivuxolimab in advanced cancers. Clones were read by immunoSEQ multiplex PCR, and TCRdb kept only the in-frame ones, dropping some. The sample holds about 82,000 clones, 75% to 90% seen once. The sequenced sample was CD4+ or CD8+ T cells sorted from blood, obtained in a trial of the OX40 agonist ivuxolimab. The receptors derive from an adult with an advanced solid tumor such as melanoma, head and neck, liver or kidney cancer.

The chain carries TRBV7-9 and TRBJ2-7, with 7 bases identical to TRBD2. Germline lookup yields CDR1 SEHNR and CDR2 FQNEAQ (reference sequence). The CDR3 runs 16 residues. V shed 5 bases and J 5 bases; nucleotides not matched to a gene: 15. The CDR3 spells CASSPTGLREGHEQYF. CDR3 bases: TGTGCCAGCAGCCCCACGGGACTACGAGAGGGCCACGAGCAGTACTTC.

This CDR3 is CAWSPDTRAEAFF. In DNA, the CDR3 is TGTGCCTGGAGCCCGGACACCCGGGCTGAAGCTTTCTTT. The chain joins TRBV30 to TRBJ1-1; TRBD1 is a possible D gene (5 bases). The germline CDR1 and CDR2 sequences are GTSNPN and SVGIG (reference sequence). The ends were cut back, 3 bases at V and 6 bases at J, with 14 bases in the middle. The CDR3 totals 13 residues.

This sequence joins TRBV4-1 and TRBJ2-3, with D perhaps matching TRBD2 (5 bases). The germline V gene has CDR1 MGHRA and CDR2 YSYEKL. The V and J ends lost 1 base and 0 bases respectively, with 11 bases between them. This CDR3 contains 16 residues. In nucleotides, the CDR3 is TGCGCCAGCAGCCAAGGGACTGCCTCTAGCACAGATACGCAGTATTTT. The encoded protein is CASSQGTASSTDTQYF.

The chain couples TRBV5-8 to TRBJ1-5; D possibly corresponds to TRBD1 (6 bases). The CDR3 is 14 amino acids. Germline CDR1 reads SGHTS; CDR2 reads YDEGEE. Trimming pared 0 bases from V and 2 bases from J, leaving 6 bases between. Written as DNA, the CDR3 is TGTGCCAGCAGCTTGGAGGGGGGCAATCAGCCCCAGCATTTT. This translates into CASSLEGGNQPQHF.

This clone was found once. J is TRBJ1-1 and V is TRBV7-9; TRBD1 matches at 7 bases. Germline-derived CDR1 and CDR2 are SEHNR and FQNEAQ (reference sequence). The CDR3 sequence is 15 residues long. J was trimmed by 4 bases and V by 5 bases; bases with no gene match: 10. The CDR3 DNA reads TGTGCCAGCAGCCGTAACACAGGGGAGGGCACTGAAGCTTTCTTT. Translation gives CASSRNTGEGTEAFF.

This clone was detected only once. The chain employs TRBV6-4 and TRBJ2-3, with 7 bases identical to TRBD1. The V gene's germline CDR1 is MRHNA and CDR2 SNTAGT. The CDR3 spans 14 residues. The junction had 4 bases not matched to a gene; V was cut back by 3 bases and J by 4 bases. CDR3 sequence: CASSDWTGADTQYF. Here the CDR3 DNA reads TGTGCCAGCAGTGATTGGACAGGTGCAGATACGCAGTATTTT.

The chain carries TRBV6-5 and TRBJ1-1, with D perhaps matching TRBD1 (5 bases). Germline V gene lookup returns CDR1 MNHEY and CDR2 SVGAGI. The CDR3 totals 15 residues. The V end lost 0 bases, the J end lost 0 bases, and 8 bases lay between the germline ends. The CDR3 bases are TGTGCCAGCAGTTACTCGGGGCAGGTGAACACTGAAGCTTTCTTT. Its protein is CASSYSGQVNTEAFF.

The genes are TRBV7-2 and TRBJ1-2; D gene ambiguous. The germline V and J ends were trimmed by 4 bases and 3 bases, with 6 bases remaining between them. Germline V CDR1 and CDR2: SGHTA, FQGNSA. The CDR3 is made up of 12 amino acids. The CDR3 protein is CASSSFYYGYTF. CDR3 in DNA: TGTGCCAGCAGCTCTTTTTACTATGGCTACACCTTC.

The chain employs TRBV7-3 and TRBJ2-1; possible D gene TRBD1, 7 bases. In germline, CDR1 is SGHTA, CDR2 FQGTGA. V dropped 3 bases and J dropped 9 bases, with 18 bases sitting between them. The CDR3 has 15 residues. CDR3: CASSLARQGGGEQFF. The CDR3 bases are TGTGCCAGCAGCTTGGCCAGACAGGGAGGCGGTGAGCAGTTCTTC.